This section outlines one T cell receptor beta chain sequence together with its context. This specimen comes from a study of blood T cell repertoires in COVID-19. Study summary: COVID-19 samples from acute and convalescent phases originated in the United States, Italy and Spain.

Resolution of symptoms, clearance, or two negative PCRs was present in recovered Cohort 3 donors. The assay was immunoSEQ multiplex PCR, and TCRdb's table has in-frame clones only and misses some. This table holds over 250,000 clones, around 90% found once. Sequencing input: PBMCs or T cells enriched from blood (not recorded which). The receptor comes from a woman aged 30 to 39 who had recovered from COVID-19.

The CDR3 sequence: CASNPTGRTEAFF. CDR3 sequence (DNA): TGTGCCAGCAACCCGACAGGGCGCACTGAAGCTTTCTTT. V gene TRBV2 combines with J gene TRBJ1-1, with TRBD1 matching over 7 bases. V lost 7 bases, J lost 4 bases, and 6 bases stayed unmatched. CDR1 and CDR2 from the germline V gene are SNHLY and FYNNEI. This CDR3 region has 13 residues. Together with reference TRBV2 and TRBJ1-1, the CDR3 gives the full variable domain: EPEVTQTPSHQVTQMGQEVILRCVPISNHLYFYWYRQILGQKVEFLVSFYNNEISEKSEIFDDQFSVERPDGSNFTLKIRSTKLEDSAMYFCASNPTGRTEAFFGQGTRLTVV.